A selection of T cell receptor beta chains follows, all from one sample in a study of Graves' ophthalmopathy and Graves' hyperthyroidism. TCRdb passed the multiplex PCR reads through MiXCR, listing each CDR3 protein once. Among around 660,000 distinct CDR3 sequences, roughly two fifths were seen once, and the ten largest hold roughly 3%. Sequencing used peripheral blood. The receptors come from an adult man with Graves' ophthalmopathy. The CDR3 runs from the conserved cysteine through the conserved F or W. The D gene is left open where the match is weak. Clone size is not always given. Where it is, it says once, few, many or a class for expanded clones.

J	size	D	V	DNA	CDR3
TRBJ2-5	NA	NA	TRBV10-3	TGTGCTAGGGGGACCCCCCACGAGACCCAGTACTTC	CARGTPHETQYF
TRBJ1-1	NA	NA	TRBV29-1	TGCAGCTTCCTAGGTCAACGAGACACTGAAGCTTTCTTT	CSFLGQRDTEAFF
TRBJ1-1	NA	NA	TRBV5-6	NA	CACSVDDTEAFF
TRBJ1-6	NA	NA	TRBV29-1	TGCAGCAGAGATCTAGTTTATTCACCCCTCCACTTT	CSRDLVYSPLHF
TRBJ2-2	many	NA	TRBV6-5	TGTGCCAGCAGTTACTCGGATAACACCGGGGAGCTGTTTTTT	CASSYSDNTGELFF
TRBJ1-1	once	TRBD1	TRBV19	TGTGCCAGCAGTTATACAACAGGGGGCGAGGGCACTGAAGCTTTCTTT	CASSYTTGGEGTEAFF
TRBJ2-2	many	NA	TRBV2	TGTGCCAGCAGTGATTTCAGGCCCGGGGAGCTGTTTTTT	CASSDFRPGELFF
TRBJ1-2	few	NA	TRBV20-1	TGCAGTGCTTCCGCCGCCAGGGGTGATAACTATGGCTACACCTTC	CSASAARGDNYGYTF
TRBJ1-1	many	TRBD1	TRBV2	TGTGCCAGCAGACCCGGGACAGAGTCGAACACTGAAGCTTTCTTT	CASRPGTESNTEAFF
TRBJ1-1	NA	NA	TRBV12-3/TRBV12-4	TGTGCCAGCAGTTACCAGGTGGGTACTGAAGCTTTCTTT	CASSYQVGTEAFF
TRBJ2-5	NA	NA	TRBV20-1	TGCAGTGCTAGAGAGAGGTGGACCCAGTACTTC	CSARERWTQYF
TRBJ1-2	NA	NA	TRBV6-1	TGTGCCAGCAGTACCGGACAGATAAAGGGCTACACCTTC	CASSTGQIKGYTF
TRBJ2-2	few	NA	TRBV7-8	TGTGCCAGCAGCTTGAGTATTAGCCTCCCCGGGGAGCTGTTTTTT	CASSLSISLPGELFF
TRBJ2-5	NA	TRBD2	TRBV29-1	TGCAGCGTTGACGATCGAGGGACTAGCGGGAGAGGGGGTGGAGAGACCCAGTACTTC	CSVDDRGTSGRGGGETQYF
TRBJ1-2	many	NA	TRBV5-1	TGCGCCAGCAGCTTGCTACAGAACTATGGCTACACCTTC	CASSLLQNYGYTF
TRBJ1-1	NA	NA	TRBV3-1	TGTGCCAGCAGCCAAGATCACAGGAACACTGAAGCTTTCTTT	CASSQDHRNTEAFF
TRBJ2-2	NA	NA	TRBV7-9	TGTGCCAGCAGCTTGACGTTGGCAGGACCTACCGGGGAGCTGTTTTTT	CASSLTLAGPTGELFF
TRBJ2-2	once	NA	TRBV29-1	TGCAGCTTCCTCGGGGGTGTCAGACGGGCCGGGGAGCTGTTTTTT	CSFLGGVRRAGELFF
TRBJ1-2	NA	TRBD1	TRBV10-3	TGTGCCATCAGTGTTGGGACAGGGGGCAACTATGGCTACACCTTC	CAISVGTGGNYGYTF
TRBJ1-1	many	NA	TRBV9	TGTGCCGGATATGAGGGGAACACTGAAGCTTTCTTT	CAGYEGNTEAFF
TRBJ2-5	many	NA	TRBV7-2	TGTGCCAGCAGCCTGGATCAAACCCAGTACTTC	CASSLDQTQYF
TRBJ1-6	NA	NA	TRBV29-1	TGCAGCGTTGTCCGGGGGGGCGATTCACCCCTCCACTTT	CSVVRGGDSPLHF
TRBJ1-5	many	NA	TRBV7-9	TGTGCCAGCAGCTGGGCCCTTAGCAATCAGCCCCAGCATTTT	CASSWALSNQPQHF
TRBJ2-7	many	NA	TRBV6-5	TGTGCCAGCAGTCTCGGACAGTTTAGCTACGAGCAGTACTTC	CASSLGQFSYEQYF
TRBJ1-6	once	NA	TRBV7-9	TGTGCCAGCAGCCACAACAGGGAAAACTCACCCCTCCACTTT	CASSHNRENSPLHF
TRBJ1-1	many	NA	TRBV10-3	TGTGCCATCAGTGATCCAGGGACTGAAGCTTTCTTT	CAISDPGTEAFF
TRBJ2-7	many	TRBD1	TRBV5-6	TGTGCCAGCAGCTTGACTCCGGGACAGGGCTACGAGCAGTACTTC	CASSLTPGQGYEQYF
TRBJ1-2	NA	NA	TRBV7-2	TGTGCCAGCAGCCTGGGGGCGCGCGGCTACACCTTC	CASSLGARGYTF
TRBJ1-1	many	NA	TRBV11-2	TGTGCCAGCAGCTTAGATGGCGGAGGGCTGCCGCACACTGAAGCTTTCTTT	CASSLDGGGLPHTEAFF
TRBJ2-7	few	TRBD1	TRBV6-1	TGTGCCAGCAGTCCCGGGACAGCCTCCGAGCAGTACTTC	CASSPGTASEQYF
TRBJ2-7	NA	TRBD2	TRBV25-1	TGTGCCAGCAGCCCAGCCCCCGGGACTAGCACCAACGAGCAGTACTTC	CASSPAPGTSTNEQYF
TRBJ2-7	many	NA	TRBV12-3/TRBV12-4	TGTGCCAGCAGTTCGTCGGGGGGCGGGAAATACGAGCAGTACTTC	CASSSSGGGKYEQYF
TRBJ1-3	NA	NA	TRBV25-1	TGTGCCAGCAGCGTTTTAGCAGCGTCTGGAAACACCATATATTTT	CASSVLAASGNTIYF
TRBJ1-5	many	NA	TRBV10-3	TGTGCCATCAGTGAGTCGAAGGGTAGCAATCAGCCCCAGCATTTT	CAISESKGSNQPQHF
TRBJ1-6	NA	TRBD1	TRBV9	TGTGCCAGCAGCCCAGGGGGATCTTCACCCCTCCACTTT	CASSPGGSSPLHF
TRBJ2-7	NA	TRBD1	TRBV10-3	TGTGCCACCGACAGGGGGGAAGCTACGAGGTCCTACGGGCAGTACTTC	CATDRGEATRSYGQYF
TRBJ2-5	NA	NA	TRBV25-1	TGTGCCAGCAGTTTTTCCCCTGAAACACAAGAGACCCAGTACTTC	CASSFSPETQETQYF
TRBJ1-1	NA	TRBD1	TRBV20-1	TGCAGTGCTAGTCCCATCAACAGGGGCTCCCTTGGTGAAGCTTTCTTT	CSASPINRGSLGEAFF
TRBJ1-3	few	NA	TRBV2	TGTGCCAGCAGTGAGGAGTCGGGGGGCTCTGGAAACACCATATATTTT	CASSEESGGSGNTIYF
TRBJ1-2	many	NA	TRBV12-3/TRBV12-4	TGTGCCAGCACCTCCCCCGGGAGTGGCTACACCTTC	CASTSPGSGYTF
TRBJ1-1	NA	NA	TRBV12-3/TRBV12-4	TGTGCCAGCAGGAAGGGAGGGGCCACTGAAGCTTTCTTT	CASRKGGATEAFF
TRBJ1-4	many	NA	TRBV6-5	TGTGCCAGCAGTCCGGTGGACGGTGCAACTAATGAAAAACTGTTTTTT	CASSPVDGATNEKLFF